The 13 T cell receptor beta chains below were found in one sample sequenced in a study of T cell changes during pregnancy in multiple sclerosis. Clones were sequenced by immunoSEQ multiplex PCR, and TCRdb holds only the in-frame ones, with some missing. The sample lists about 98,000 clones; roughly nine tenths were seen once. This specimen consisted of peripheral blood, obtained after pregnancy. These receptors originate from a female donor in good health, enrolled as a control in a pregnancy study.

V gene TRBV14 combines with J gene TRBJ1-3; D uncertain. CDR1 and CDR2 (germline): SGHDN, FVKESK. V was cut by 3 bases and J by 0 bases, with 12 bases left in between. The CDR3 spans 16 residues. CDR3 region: CASSQLRRSSGNTIYF. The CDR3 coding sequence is TGTGCCAGCAGCCAGCTGAGGCGGAGCTCTGGAAACACCATATATTTT.

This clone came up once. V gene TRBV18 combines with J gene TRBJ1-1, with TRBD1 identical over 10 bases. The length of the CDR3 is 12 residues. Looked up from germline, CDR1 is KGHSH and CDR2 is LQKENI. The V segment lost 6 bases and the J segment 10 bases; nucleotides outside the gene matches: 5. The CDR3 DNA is TGTGCCAGCTCCCGACAGGGGGCGAGAGCTTTCTTT. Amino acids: CASSRQGARAFF.

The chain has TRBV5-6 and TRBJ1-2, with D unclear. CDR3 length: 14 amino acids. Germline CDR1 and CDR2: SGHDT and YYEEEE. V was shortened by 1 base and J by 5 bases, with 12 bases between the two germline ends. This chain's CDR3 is CASSLIEAPYGYTF. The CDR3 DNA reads TGTGCCAGCAGCTTGATCGAGGCCCCTTATGGCTACACCTTC.

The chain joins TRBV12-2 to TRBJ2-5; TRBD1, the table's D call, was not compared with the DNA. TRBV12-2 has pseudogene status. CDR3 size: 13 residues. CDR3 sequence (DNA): TGTGCAAGTCTCGTCGGGACAAAAGAGACCCAGTACTTC. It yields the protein CASLVGTKETQYF.

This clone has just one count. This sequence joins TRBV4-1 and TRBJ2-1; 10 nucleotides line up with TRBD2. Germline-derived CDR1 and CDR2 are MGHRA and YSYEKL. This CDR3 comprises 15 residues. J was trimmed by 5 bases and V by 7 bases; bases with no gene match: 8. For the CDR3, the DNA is TGCGCCAGCAATTCCGTAGCGGGAGGAAACAATGAGCAGTTCTTC. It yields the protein CASNSVAGGNNEQFF.

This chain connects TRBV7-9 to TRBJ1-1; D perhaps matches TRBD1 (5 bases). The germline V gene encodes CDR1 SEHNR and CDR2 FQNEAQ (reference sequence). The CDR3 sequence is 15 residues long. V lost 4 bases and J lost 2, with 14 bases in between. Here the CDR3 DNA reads TGTGCCAGCAGCTCCGTCGAAGGGGTTAACACTGAAGCTTTCTTT. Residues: CASSSVEGVNTEAFF.

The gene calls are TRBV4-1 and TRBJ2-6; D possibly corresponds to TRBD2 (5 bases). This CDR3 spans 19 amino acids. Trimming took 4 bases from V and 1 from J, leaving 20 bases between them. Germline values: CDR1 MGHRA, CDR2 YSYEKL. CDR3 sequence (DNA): TGCGCCAGCAGCCTCCTTAAGGGAGTCCACACTTCTGGGGCCAACGTCCTGACTTTC. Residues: CASSLLKGVHTSGANVLTF.

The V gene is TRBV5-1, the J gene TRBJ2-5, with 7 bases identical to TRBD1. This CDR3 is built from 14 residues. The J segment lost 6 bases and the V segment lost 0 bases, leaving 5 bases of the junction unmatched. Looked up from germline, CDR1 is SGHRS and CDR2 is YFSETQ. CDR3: CASSLEAGGKTQYF. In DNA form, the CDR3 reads TGCGCCAGCAGCTTGGAGGCAGGGGGAAAGACCCAGTACTTC.

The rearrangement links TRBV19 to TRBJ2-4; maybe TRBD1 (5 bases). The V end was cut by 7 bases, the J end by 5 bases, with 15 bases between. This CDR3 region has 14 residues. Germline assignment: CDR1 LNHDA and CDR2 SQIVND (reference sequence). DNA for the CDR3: TGTGCCAGTACCATCGACAGAGACCAAAACATTCAGTACTTC. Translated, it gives CASTIDRDQNIQYF. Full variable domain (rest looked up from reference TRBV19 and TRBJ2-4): DGGITQSPKYLFRKEGQNVTLSCEQNLNHDAMYWYRQDPGQGLRLIYYSQIVNDFQKGDIAEGYSVSREKKESFPLTVTSAQKNPTAFYLCASTIDRDQNIQYFGAGTRLSVL.

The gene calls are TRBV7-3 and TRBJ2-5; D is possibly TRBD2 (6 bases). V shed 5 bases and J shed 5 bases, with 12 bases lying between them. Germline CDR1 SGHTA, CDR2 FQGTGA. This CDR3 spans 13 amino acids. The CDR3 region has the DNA TGTGCCAGCAGCGCCCGCGGGATGGAGACCCAGTACTTC. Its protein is CASSARGMETQYF.

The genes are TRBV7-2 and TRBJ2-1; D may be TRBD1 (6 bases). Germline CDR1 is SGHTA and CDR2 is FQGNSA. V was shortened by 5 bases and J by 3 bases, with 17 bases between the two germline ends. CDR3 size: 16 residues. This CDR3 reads CASSPRTADSYNEQFF. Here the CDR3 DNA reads TGTGCCAGCAGCCCGCGGACAGCGGATAGCTACAATGAGCAGTTCTTC.

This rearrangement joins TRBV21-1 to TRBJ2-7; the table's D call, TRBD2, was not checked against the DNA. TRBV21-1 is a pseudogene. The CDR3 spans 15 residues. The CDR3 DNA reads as TGTGCCAGCAGCAAAGGTCGAGGCCTAACCTACGAGCAGTACTTC. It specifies CASSKGRGLTYEQYF.

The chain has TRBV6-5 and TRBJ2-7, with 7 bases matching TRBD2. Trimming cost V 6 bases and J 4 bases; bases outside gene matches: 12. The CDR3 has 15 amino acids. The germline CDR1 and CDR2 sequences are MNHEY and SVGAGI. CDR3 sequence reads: CASSSVAGVAYEQYF. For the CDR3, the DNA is TGTGCCAGCAGCTCGGTTGCGGGAGTTGCGTACGAGCAGTACTTC.